The T cell receptor beta chain under discussion was sequenced for a study of OX40 agonist ivuxolimab in advanced cancers. Overall study context: Patients got intravenous ivuxolimab at 0.01 to 10 mg/kg every 2 weeks. Partial responses occurred in Three dose-escalation patients, one with hepatocellular carcinoma and two with cutaneous melanoma.

No patient had autoimmune disease or received systemic immunosuppression. Drawing of blood for sampling happened at baseline, at cycle 4 day 1, and at cycle 7 day 1. Produced via immunoSEQ multiplex PCR; TCRdb's table is partial and in-frame only. The top ten clones hold roughly 0.35% of a sample with 80,000 or so clones, over 75% of them seen once. The CDR3 is 17 residues long. Per germline, CDR1 KGHSH and CDR2 LQKENI. V was clipped by 6 bases and J by 2 bases; unmatched bases: 11. This specimen consisted of CD4+ or CD8+ T cells sorted from blood, obtained in a trial of the OX40 agonist ivuxolimab. The receptor comes from an adult with an advanced solid tumor such as melanoma, head and neck, liver or kidney cancer. This chain joins TRBV18 and TRBJ2-7, with 12 bases matching TRBD1. The chain's CDR3 is CASSRDRGPVRAYEQYF. The CDR3 DNA sequence: TGTGCCAGCTCGCGGGACAGGGGGCCGGTCAGGGCCTACGAGCAGTACTTC.